This entry concerns a single T cell receptor beta chain. Per the original methods: Amplified reference gene primers provided the basis for estimating nucleated cell counts. Generated by immunoSEQ multiplex PCR, the TCRdb table keeps only in-frame clones and is missing some. The V and J calls and clone size are taken from that table; D and trimming were inferred from the DNA. The sample consists of more than 150,000 clones, more than 70% of them appearing once. This CDR3 is built from 14 residues. From germline, CDR1 is SNHLY and CDR2 FYNNEI. V lost 2 bases and J lost 5; bases outside the gene matches: 3. The source of the sample is a study of blood T cell repertoires in COVID-19. Background on the study: Acute and convalescent COVID-19 samples came from the United States, Italy and Spain. From T cells, B-cell-depleted T cells, or PBMCs came the material, which was cDNA or gDNA.

Sequencing input: peripheral blood. The sequence derives from a man aged 40-49 years with active or convalescent COVID-19. This chain connects TRBV2 to TRBJ2-3; 8 bases fit TRBD1. The CDR3 reads CASSEQGAGDTQYF. DNA for the CDR3: TGTGCCAGCAGTGAACAGGGGGCAGGAGATACGCAGTATTTT.